This is a list of T cell receptor beta chains from one sample in a study of Ad26.COV2.S vaccination and SARS-CoV-2 variants. Clones were sequenced by immunoSEQ multiplex PCR, and TCRdb holds only the in-frame ones, with some missing. The sample contains 500,000 or so clones, 75% to 90% of which appear only once. The sample here was peripheral blood, taken in a trial of Ad26.COV2.S vaccine versus placebo. The receptors come from a person aged 18-65 years who received the Ad26.COV2.S COVID-19 vaccine or a placebo. CDR3s include the opening cysteine and the closing phenylalanine or tryptophan. A D gene is named only where the DNA matches it firmly. Size values are once, few and many counts, or a class for expanded clones, and some rows have none.

>TRBV15|NA|NA|TRBJ1-5
CATSPGASQPQHF
TGTGCCACCAGCCCGGGGGCGAGTCAGCCCCAGCATTTT
>TRBV7-8|NA|NA|TRBJ2-2
CASSLKFNTGELFF
TGTGCCAGCAGCTTAAAGTTTAACACCGGGGAGCTGTTTTTT
>TRBV30|NA|NA|TRBJ2-7
CAWSRGGPYEQYF
TGTGCCTGGAGTAGGGGGGGGCCTTACGAGCAGTACTTC
>TRBV7-9|NA|few|TRBJ2-3
CASSPLADTQYF
TGTGCCAGCAGCCCTTTAGCAGATACGCAGTATTTT
>TRBV5-6|NA|NA|TRBJ1-2
CASSLETEYGYTF
TGTGCCAGCAGCTTAGAGACGGAGTATGGCTACACCTTC
>TRBV7-3|NA|NA|TRBJ2-3
CASSLTTGSTDTQYF
TGTGCCAGCAGCTTAACGACGGGCTCCACAGATACGCAGTATTTT
>TRBV6-6|NA|NA|TRBJ1-4
CASKAAGANEKLFF
TGTGCCAGCAAAGCGGCAGGGGCTAATGAAAAACTGTTTTTT
>TRBV19|NA|NA|TRBJ1-5
CASSISWVQPQHF
TGTGCCAGTAGTATTAGCTGGGTTCAGCCCCAGCATTTT
>TRBV6-5|NA|NA|TRBJ1-6
CASLWGHLDNSPLHF
TGTGCCAGCCTGTGGGGACATTTAGATAATTCACCCCTCCACTTT
>TRBV5-1|NA|once|TRBJ2-5
CASSRGAVRGNQETQYF
TGCGCCAGCAGTCGTGGGGCGGTCCGGGGGAACCAAGAGACCCAGTACTTC
>TRBV2|NA|NA|TRBJ2-5
CASSLNRDQETQYF
TGTGCCAGCAGTCTAAATAGGGACCAAGAGACCCAGTACTTC
>TRBV7-9|NA|NA|TRBJ1-2
CASSLARASYGYTF
TGTGCCAGCAGCTTAGCGCGGGCAAGCTATGGCTACACCTTC
>TRBV20-1|NA|NA|TRBJ1-1
CSARRVTEAFF
TGCAGTGCTCGCCGGGTTACTGAAGCTTTCTTT
>TRBV15|TRBD2|few|TRBJ2-2
CATSKARGLAGAAGELFF
TGTGCCACCAGCAAGGCCCGAGGACTAGCGGGAGCCGCCGGGGAGCTGTTTTTT
>TRBV12-5|TRBD1|NA|TRBJ2-2
CASGPDRVGTGELFF
TGTGCTAGTGGCCCGGACAGGGTGGGGACCGGGGAGCTGTTTTTT
>TRBV18|NA|NA|TRBJ2-3
CASSPVSLDTQYF
TGTGCCAGCTCACCAGTAAGCTTAGATACGCAGTATTTT
>TRBV7-2|NA|NA|TRBJ2-5
CASSLVPLAQTQYF
TGTGCCAGCAGCTTAGTCCCCCTAGCGCAGACCCAGTACTTC
>TRBV5-5|TRBD2|NA|TRBJ2-7
CASSPVWGGGSYEQYF
TGTGCCAGCAGCCCCGTCTGGGGCGGGGGCTCCTACGAGCAGTACTTC
>TRBV6-4|NA|few|TRBJ1-1
CASRRHGFAEAFF
TGTGCCAGCAGGAGACACGGGTTCGCTGAAGCTTTCTTT
>TRBV2|NA|NA|TRBJ1-2
CASTRGGARDYGYTF
TGTGCCAGCACCCGCGGCGGGGCGCGGGACTATGGCTACACCTTC
>TRBV23-1|NA|NA|TRBJ1-2
CASSQPKRWGYGYTF
TGCGCCAGCAGTCAACCGAAACGGTGGGGGTATGGCTACACCTTC
>TRBV5-1|TRBD1|NA|TRBJ2-3
CASSKGARADTQYF
TGCGCCAGCAGTAAGGGGGCGCGAGCAGATACGCAGTATTTT
>TRBV24-1|NA|NA|TRBJ2-1
CATSGLRESKLYEQFF
TGTGCCACCAGTGGACTCCGCGAGAGCAAACTCTATGAGCAGTTCTTC
>TRBV7-9|NA|few|TRBJ1-1
CASSYSTETEAFF
TGTGCCAGCAGCTACTCGACAGAAACTGAAGCTTTCTTT
>TRBV6-5|NA|NA|TRBJ1-4
CASSNGGRVNEKLFF
TGTGCCAGCAGTAATGGGGGCAGGGTTAATGAAAAACTGTTTTTT
>TRBV6-5|NA|NA|TRBJ2-3
CASSARFASTDTQYF
TGTGCCAGCAGCGCCAGGTTTGCTAGCACAGATACGCAGTATTTT
>TRBV5-1|TRBD2|NA|TRBJ2-1
CASSPGLADINEQFF
TGCGCCAGCTCCCCGGGACTAGCGGATATAAATGAGCAGTTCTTC
>TRBV6-6|TRBD1|NA|TRBJ2-7
CASSYARTGSYEQYF
TGTGCCAGCAGTTACGCAAGGACAGGCTCCTACGAGCAGTACTTC
>TRBV3-1/TRBV3-2|NA|NA|TRBJ1-1
CASSQDWTEAFF
TGTGCCAGCAGCCAAGATTGGACTGAAGCTTTCTTT
>TRBV7-2|NA|once|TRBJ2-5
CASSRLGLRDETQYF
TGTGCCAGCAGCCGCCTTGGACTAAGGGATGAGACCCAGTACTTC
>TRBV7-2|TRBD2|NA|TRBJ2-2
CASSVRLAAMKIGELFF
TGTGCCAGCAGCGTAAGACTAGCGGCAATGAAAATCGGGGAGCTGTTTTTT
>TRBV5-1|NA|NA|TRBJ1-4
CASSPGQSSDTANEKLFF
TGCGCCAGCAGCCCTGGACAGAGCTCTGATACGGCTAATGAAAAACTGTTTTTT
>TRBV28|NA|NA|TRBJ2-2
CASSEITGITGELFF
TGTGCCAGCAGCGAAATCACAGGGATCACCGGGGAGCTGTTTTTT
>TRBV9|NA|NA|TRBJ1-1
CASSADINTEAFF
TGTGCCAGCAGCGCTGACATAAACACTGAAGCTTTCTTT
>TRBV18|NA|NA|TRBJ1-5
CASSLQSGFDQPQHF
TGTGCCAGCTCGTTGCAGTCAGGGTTCGATCAGCCCCAGCATTTT
>TRBV5-4|NA|NA|TRBJ1-1
CASSLEQRMNTEAFF
TGTGCCAGCAGCTTGGAACAAAGAATGAACACTGAAGCTTTCTTT
>TRBV7-2|NA|once|TRBJ1-3
CASSFKLENTIYF
TGTGCCAGCAGCTTTAAGCTAGAAAACACCATATATTTT
>TRBV4-3|NA|NA|TRBJ1-2
CASSQDYRGGYTF
TGCGCCAGCAGCCAAGATTATAGGGGAGGCTACACCTTC
>TRBV28|TRBD1|NA|TRBJ1-1
CASQDSGGPTEAFF
TGTGCCAGTCAAGACTCAGGGGGGCCGACTGAAGCTTTCTTT
>TRBV9|NA|NA|TRBJ1-2
CASSVTSMSGYTF
TGTGCCAGCAGCGTAACTTCGATGAGCGGCTACACCTTC
>TRBV28|NA|NA|TRBJ2-4
CASSLGLSKNIQYF
TGTGCCAGCAGTTTAGGTTTGTCCAAAAACATTCAGTACTTC
>TRBV27|TRBD2|NA|TRBJ2-1
CASNPGLAEYNEQFF
TGTGCCAGCAATCCGGGACTAGCGGAATACAATGAGCAGTTCTTC
>TRBV5-1|NA|once|TRBJ2-6
CASSQTPGFSGANVLTF
TGCGCCAGCAGCCAAACCCCAGGATTCTCTGGGGCCAACGTCCTGACTTTC
>TRBV28|NA|NA|TRBJ2-2
CASSLGGAGTGELFF
TGTGCCAGCAGTTTGGGAGGCGCGGGCACCGGGGAGCTGTTTTTT
>TRBV7-9|NA|NA|TRBJ1-5
CASSLQGDQPQHF
TGTGCCAGCAGCCTGCAGGGAGACCAGCCCCAGCATTTT
>TRBV5-1|TRBD2|NA|TRBJ2-5
CASSEGLAGEETQYF
TGCGCCAGCAGCGAGGGACTAGCGGGGGAAGAGACCCAGTACTTC
>TRBV7-9|TRBD2|once|TRBJ2-1
CASIPWVAGTREQFF
TGTGCCAGCATCCCCTGGGTAGCGGGAACCCGGGAGCAGTTCTTC
>TRBV7-9|TRBD2|few|TRBJ2-1
CASSLTSSGSDEQFF
TGTGCCAGCAGCTTGACGTCCAGCGGGAGCGATGAGCAGTTCTTC
>TRBV7-9|NA|NA|TRBJ1-4
CASSLAKAPGSEKLFF
TGTGCCAGCAGCTTAGCAAAAGCCCCCGGGAGCGAAAAACTGTTTTTT
>TRBV7-9|NA|NA|TRBJ2-7
CASSLPKIGWSYEQYF
TGTGCCAGCAGTCTCCCAAAAATAGGTTGGTCCTACGAGCAGTACTTC
>TRBV13|NA|NA|TRBJ2-3
CASSRTGFASTDTQYF
TGTGCCAGCAGCCGGACGGGCTTTGCCAGCACAGATACGCAGTATTTT
>TRBV15|NA|NA|TRBJ2-2
CATSRPRGTGELFF
TGTGCCACCAGCAGACCTCGGGGGACCGGGGAGCTGTTTTTT
>TRBV5-1|NA|few|TRBJ1-6
CASKTEYNSPLHF
TGCGCCAGCAAGACAGAGTATAATTCACCCCTCCACTTT
>TRBV15|NA|NA|TRBJ2-1
CATSRFPGVNNEQFF
TGTGCCACCAGCAGATTCCCAGGCGTAAACAATGAGCAGTTCTTC
>TRBV4-3|NA|NA|TRBJ1-2
CASSSRIGGLDYGYTF
TGCGCCAGCAGTTCCCGAATAGGAGGTCTTGACTATGGCTACACCTTC
>TRBV6-1|NA|few|TRBJ2-5
CASSEAGETQYF
TGTGCCAGCAGTGAAGCCGGAGAGACCCAGTACTTC
>TRBV9|NA|NA|TRBJ1-3
CASSGDAYSGNTIYF
TGTGCCAGCAGCGGAGACGCCTACTCTGGAAACACCATATATTTT
>TRBV30|NA|NA|TRBJ2-5
CAWTRGTYGPETQYF
TGTGCCTGGACCCGGGGGACGTACGGCCCAGAGACCCAGTACTTC